A selection of T cell receptor beta chains follows, all from one sample in a study of CXCR3-negative and CXCR3-positive naive CD8 T cells. TCRdb reanalyzed the 5' RACE reads and collapses them to one entry per CDR3 protein, without DNA. This table lists about 150,000 distinct CDR3 sequences. Input material: naive CXCR3+ CD8+ T cells from blood. These TCRs come from a human donor in good health. Some clones in this sample may be carry-over from other donors' samples. Each CDR3 is given with its conserved first and last residue. Fields, in order: V gene, J gene, CDR3 protein.

TRBV7-8,TRBJ2-2,CASSLGENTGELFF
TRBV9,TRBJ2-7,CASSVFGTSGEQYF
TRBV11-2,TRBJ2-7,CASREAAGRTYEQYF
TRBV6-5,TRBJ2-2,CASSPQGAGELFF
TRBV7-9,TRBJ2-5,CASSLVVQETQYF
TRBV10-3,TRBJ1-1,CAITGTGSSTEAFF
TRBV6-6,TRBJ2-7,CASSYSPGSYEQYF
TRBV7-3,TRBJ1-1,CASSPPGQVNTEAFF
TRBV20-1,TRBJ2-3,CSARDGERGGTDTQYF
TRBV11-2,TRBJ2-5,CASSFTGTQYF
TRBV7-9,TRBJ1-1,CASSFLSGTEAFF
TRBV2,TRBJ2-5,CASSSVVQPGETQYF
TRBV21-1,TRBJ1-1,CASSIHRANTEAFF
TRBV11-2,TRBJ2-5,CASSLYPHSDGRGETQYF
TRBV4-1,TRBJ2-7,CASSQGLAGGFSYEQYF
TRBV29-1,TRBJ1-2,CSVEDPRGLSYGYTF
TRBV3-1,TRBJ2-3,CASSLSGEEDTQYF
TRBV12-3/TRBV12-4,TRBJ2-5,CASSPLAGGDGETQYF
TRBV25-1,TRBJ2-3,CASSERIANTDTQYF
TRBV20-1,TRBJ2-1,CSARDKDPLEIHLREQFF
TRBV19,TRBJ1-3,CASSANSVLSGNTIYF
TRBV6-2/TRBV6-3,TRBJ2-5,CASSYSGRQETQYF
TRBV5-6,TRBJ2-3,CASSVGDTQYF
TRBV12-3/TRBV12-4,TRBJ2-1,CASSFSSSYNEQFF
TRBV5-1,TRBJ2-2,CASSLLGTGELFF
TRBV28,TRBJ2-7,CASSLGPGGHEQYF
TRBV7-9,TRBJ1-2,CASSDGQYDGYTF
TRBV11-2,TRBJ2-7,CASSFAPGADEQYF
TRBV12-3/TRBV12-4,TRBJ2-2,CASSSTSGSRSTGELFF
TRBV20-1,TRBJ2-5,CSAGPLENKDKETQYF
TRBV7-8,TRBJ2-5,CASSYQGPETQYF
TRBV28,TRBJ1-3,CASSFAGSGNTIYF
TRBV19,TRBJ2-4,CASSPTGGGFQNIQYF
TRBV2,TRBJ1-2,CCLPRPAANYGYTF
TRBV29-1,TRBJ2-2,CSAGDRGSGELFF
TRBV30,TRBJ2-1,CAQLLAGTYNEQFF
TRBV5-5,TRBJ1-1,CASRTGLEAFF
TRBV7-2,TRBJ2-1,CAGSIVGQGKNNEQFF
TRBV7-9,TRBJ2-7,CASSPAGGVPSSYEQYF
TRBV29-1,TRBJ2-3,CSVEVLGSDTQYF
TRBV29-1,TRBJ2-7,CSAEGQSYEQYF
TRBV6-1,TRBJ2-7,CASTEKAGQQLYEQYF
TRBV5-1,TRBJ1-1,CASSLSLNTEAFF
TRBV28,TRBJ1-4,CASSSSPGTNEKLFF
TRBV28,TRBJ2-6,CASSLYPGANVLTF
TRBV12-3/TRBV12-4,TRBJ2-1,CASSFLGADNEQFF
TRBV28,TRBJ1-1,CASSSAIPNTEAFF
TRBV7-9,TRBJ2-1,CASNPLGSGVYNEQFF
TRBV5-4,TRBJ2-7,CASSSSSGRADEQYF
TRBV6-5,TRBJ1-1,CASRPASETGPNTEAFF
TRBV5-1,TRBJ2-5,CASSLLQETQYF
TRBV21-1,TRBJ2-3,CASSKGGRTGAPTDTQYF
TRBV20-1,TRBJ1-2,CSARDLYRDGYTF
TRBV29-1,TRBJ2-2,CSSSFAGGGTGELFF
TRBV20-1,TRBJ2-2,CSARGDDRLATGELFF
TRBV7-9,TRBJ2-3,CASSSSYTGGFTSTDTQYF
TRBV28,TRBJ2-3,CASSPRPLEYGNTQYF
TRBV15,TRBJ2-3,CATRVITGTSFTDTQYF
TRBV29-1,TRBJ1-1,CSVLGGRTDEAFF